Below, 17 T cell receptor beta chains from the same sample are listed, as sequenced in a study of T cell responses to AZD1222 COVID-19 vaccine. Data came from immunoSEQ multiplex PCR; TCRdb stores just in-frame clones and leaves some out. Counted here are under 150,000 clones, around 91% occurring once; the ten biggest clones make up around 5%. The sample consisted of peripheral blood, taken on day 0 of AZD1222 vaccination. Source of these receptors: an adult in good health.

The chain joins TRBV7-3 to TRBJ1-1, with D unclear. V was cut by 5 bases and J by 7 bases, with 20 bases left in between. The CDR3 is made up of 15 amino acids. Germline lookup yields CDR1 SGHTA and CDR2 FQGTGA. The CDR3 DNA follows: TGTGCCAGCAGCCCCGGAACGGTTTCGTCTGATGAAGCTTTCTTT. Encoded protein: CASSPGTVSSDEAFF. Drawing the rest from reference TRBV7-3 and TRBJ1-1, the complete variable domain is GAGVSQTPSNKVTEKGKYVELRCDPISGHTALYWYRQSLGQGPEFLIYFQGTGAADDSGLPNDRFFAVRPEGSVSTLKIQRTERGDSAVYLCASSPGTVSSDEAFFGQGTRLTVV.

This rearrangement joins TRBV19 to TRBJ1-6; D may be TRBD1 (6 bases). The CDR3 totals 15 residues. The germline V and J ends were trimmed by 1 base and 7 bases, with 11 bases remaining between them. Germline V lookup: CDR1 LNHDA, CDR2 SQIVND (reference sequence). The CDR3 reads CASSIAGAGNSPLHF. CDR3 in DNA: TGTGCCAGTAGTATAGCAGGGGCTGGGAATTCACCCCTCCACTTT.

The chain carries TRBV7-9 and TRBJ2-7; D possibly corresponds to TRBD2 (5 bases). The CDR3 loop spans 12 amino acids. CDR1 and CDR2 from the germline V gene are SEHNR and FQNEAQ (reference sequence). The germline V and J ends were trimmed by 5 bases and 10 bases, with 15 bases remaining between them. CDR3 DNA sequence: TGTGCCAGCAGCCGGGTGGGGAGTCGACAGTACTTC. Its protein product is CASSRVGSRQYF.

The J gene is TRBJ2-5, the V gene TRBV3-1 (or the pseudogene TRBV3-2); 13 nucleotides align to TRBD2. With 1 base clipped from V and 5 bases from J, the junction kept 4 bases outside the gene matches. This CDR3 is 16 amino acids long. In germline, CDR1 is LGHDT, CDR2 YNNKEL (reference sequence). CDR3: CASSQGLAGGEETQYF. In DNA, the CDR3 is TGTGCCAGCAGCCAAGGACTAGCGGGGGGTGAGGAGACCCAGTACTTC.

The chain has TRBV12-5 and TRBJ1-2; D perhaps matches TRBD1 (5 bases). CDR1 and CDR2 (germline): LGHNT, FRNRAP. V lost 6 bases, J lost 8 bases, and 13 bases lay in between. CDR3 size: 12 residues. The CDR3 nucleotides read TGTGCTAGTGGCGGGGGGATTTCCGGCTACACCTTC. It translates to CASGGGISGYTF.

The V call is TRBV19, the J call TRBJ1-5, with TRBD1 as a possible D gene (5 bases). In germline, CDR1 is LNHDA, CDR2 SQIVND (reference sequence). The CDR3 is 16 amino acids. V was trimmed by 5 bases and J by 3 bases, leaving 17 bases between them. DNA of the CDR3: TGTGCCAGTAGTGCCCGGGGGGGATCCATCAATCAGCCCCAGCATTTT. Its protein product is CASSARGGSINQPQHF.

This clone appeared once. This sequence joins TRBV4-2 and TRBJ2-5; 8 bases map to TRBD1. V lost 0 bases, J lost 5 bases, and 11 bases stayed unmatched. Germline loops: CDR1 LGHNA, CDR2 YNFKEQ. The CDR3 has 17 amino acids. CDR3 residues: CASSQDQQGARGETQYF. In DNA form, the CDR3 reads TGTGCCAGCAGCCAAGATCAGCAGGGGGCCAGGGGGGAGACCCAGTACTTC.

The chain uses TRBV27 and TRBJ2-1, with 7 nucleotides matching TRBD1. From germline, CDR1 is MNHEY and CDR2 SMNVEV (reference sequence). CDR3 length: 17 amino acids. The ends lost 2 bases at V and 5 bases at J; junction bases unmatched: 12. CDR3 residues: CASSLIPGTAGNNEQFF. CDR3 DNA: TGTGCCAGCAGTTTAATTCCAGGGACAGCCGGCAACAATGAGCAGTTCTTC.

This rearrangement joins TRBV2 to TRBJ1-1, with D uncertain. Germline CDR1 and CDR2: SNHLY and FYNNEI. The CDR3 has 12 amino acids. The ends were cut back, 4 bases at V and 1 base at J, with 4 bases in the middle. CDR3 protein: CASSVTNTEAFF. CDR3 nucleotide sequence: TGTGCCAGCAGTGTTACGAACACTGAAGCTTTCTTT.

This chain connects TRBV18 to TRBJ1-2; unclear D gene. CDR1 KGHSH and CDR2 LQKENI come from the germline V gene. The CDR3 loop spans 12 amino acids. Trimming shortened V by 6 bases and J by 8 bases, and 13 bases separated the two germline ends. CDR3 coding DNA: TGTGCCAGCTCCTTGGCCCATATGGGCTACACCTTC. It yields the protein CASSLAHMGYTF.

The gene calls are TRBV7-9 and TRBJ1-2; 8 bases map to TRBD1. Per germline, CDR1 SEHNR and CDR2 FQNEAQ (reference sequence). V lost 1 base and J lost 0; bases outside the gene matches: 10. The CDR3 totals 18 residues. CDR3 nucleotide sequence: TGTGCCAGCAGCTTAGACAGGACAGGGAGTATAACTAACTATGGCTACACCTTC. The encoded protein is CASSLDRTGSITNYGYTF.

The chain combines TRBV5-1 with TRBJ1-1; D gene ambiguous. The V gene's germline CDR1 is SGHRS and CDR2 YFSETQ. Trimming stripped 8 bases from V and 2 bases from J, with 13 bases between. The CDR3 is 13 amino acids. The CDR3: CASTGELNTEAFF. DNA of the CDR3: TGCGCCAGTACTGGGGAGCTTAACACTGAAGCTTTCTTT.

The chain employs TRBV2 and TRBJ2-5; D is perhaps TRBD1 or TRBD2 (6 bases each). CDR1 and CDR2 from the germline V gene are SNHLY and FYNNEI. The CDR3 is 16 residues long. Trimming took off 9 bases at V and 4 bases at J, with 24 bases between the two ends. Written as DNA, the CDR3 is TGTGCCAGTAGCAGGGGAACGGGAGTGGTGTCAGAGACCCAGTACTTC. It yields the protein CASSRGTGVVSETQYF.

As DNA, the CDR3 is TGTGCCAGCTCACGCGCCGGTGGCGAGCAGTACTTC. The encoded protein is CASSRAGGEQYF. The chain links TRBV18 to TRBJ2-7, with unresolved D. The germline V gene encodes CDR1 KGHSH and CDR2 LQKENI. The length of the CDR3 is 12 residues. Trimming took 4 bases from V and 6 from J, leaving 10 bases between them.

The V and J genes are TRBV5-1 and TRBJ1-6; 9 nucleotides line up with TRBD1. The CDR3 runs to 20 residues. Trimming at V came to 4 bases and at J to 0 bases, leaving 14 bases not matched to a gene. From germline, CDR1 is SGHRS and CDR2 YFSETQ. CDR3 sequence: CASSRGQGEAPSSYNSPLHF. The CDR3 nucleotides are TGCGCCAGCAGCCGGGGACAGGGCGAAGCTCCTAGCTCCTATAATTCACCCCTCCACTTT.

This sequence joins TRBV12-3 or TRBV12-4 and TRBJ1-4; maybe TRBD1 (5 bases). V lost 3 bases to trimming and J lost 13 bases, with 15 bases between them. The CDR3 contains 13 residues. The CDR3 nucleotides are TGTGCCAGCAGTTTCCAGGGCGCGGGTGGACTGTTTTTT. Residues: CASSFQGAGGLFF.

The genes are TRBV7-2 and TRBJ2-5; 7 bases fit TRBD2. The CDR3 length is 15 residues. The germline V gene has CDR1 SGHTA and CDR2 FQGNSA. Trimming at V came to 5 bases and at J to 1 base, leaving 7 bases not matched to a gene. The CDR3 is CASSKGLVLQETQYF. In nucleotides, the CDR3 is TGTGCCAGCAGCAAAGGACTAGTTCTCCAAGAGACCCAGTACTTC. Supplemented by reference TRBV7-2 and TRBJ2-5, the full variable domain reads GAGVSQSPSNKVTEKGKDVELRCDPISGHTALYWYRQSLGQGLEFLIYFQGNSAPDKSGLPSDRFSAERTGGSVSTLTIQRTQQEDSAVYLCASSKGLVLQETQYFGPGTRLLVL.